Here is one T cell receptor beta chain with its context. The sample originates from a study of blood T cell repertoires in COVID-19. Germline CDR1 reads LNHDA; CDR2 reads SQIVND (reference sequence). The CDR3 totals 15 residues. V gave up 6 bases and J gave up 5 bases, with 20 bases separating them. Profiled with immunoSEQ multiplex PCR; TCRdb holds only in-frame clones, not every one. The sample records about 220,000 clones, 75% to 90% being singletons. This chain links TRBV19 with TRBJ2-7, with D perhaps matching TRBD1 (6 bases). This TCR came from a woman aged 40 to 50 with acute COVID-19. Sequenced input: PBMCs or T cells enriched from blood (not recorded which). The CDR3 nucleotides read TGTGCCAGTAGGCGGACAGCAGATTTTATTGACGAGCAGTACTTC. Its translation: CASRRTADFIDEQYF.